Each of the 8 T cell receptor beta chains below was sequenced from the same sample in a study of blood T cell repertoires in COVID-19. TCRdb keeps only in-frame clones here, not all; method: immunoSEQ multiplex PCR. The table includes over 150,000 clones, about 83% detected once. The sample consisted of peripheral blood. These receptors originate from a woman in her sixties or seventies who had recovered from COVID-19.

The CDR3 DNA reads as TGTGCCAGCAGTCCCGGACAGGGCGGGCAGTACTTC. This translates into CASSPGQGGQYF. This chain joins TRBV5-6 and TRBJ2-7, with 8 bases fitting TRBD1. The ends lost 5 bases at V and 9 bases at J; junction bases unmatched: 7. The CDR3 spans 12 residues. Germline V gives CDR1 SGHDT, CDR2 YYEEEE.

The gene calls are TRBV4-2 and TRBJ2-7; TRBD2 aligns across 7 bases. Per germline, CDR1 LGHNA and CDR2 YNFKEQ. CDR3 length equals 15 residues. V was pared by 3 bases and J by 0 bases, with 5 bases of the junction left unmatched. In DNA, the CDR3 is TGTGCCAGCAGCCAGCGGGGGAGGAGCTCCTACGAGCAGTACTTC. Amino acids: CASSQRGRSSYEQYF.

V gene TRBV2 combines with J gene TRBJ2-7; 10 bases map to TRBD1. This CDR3 has 14 residues. Germline V lookup: CDR1 SNHLY, CDR2 FYNNEI. V lost 6 bases and J lost 6; bases outside the gene matches: 8. The CDR3 here is CASSPGTGVGEQYF. The CDR3, as DNA: TGTGCCAGCAGCCCCGGGACAGGGGTGGGCGAGCAGTACTTC.

The chain is built from TRBV28 and TRBJ1-2; TRBD1 matches 7 bases. CDR3 length: 14 residues. The V and J ends lost 7 bases and 3 bases, in that order; junction bases with no gene match: 8. The germline V gene encodes CDR1 MDHEN and CDR2 SYDVKM. The CDR3 region is CASIETGRYYGYTF. For the CDR3, the DNA is TGTGCCAGCATAGAGACAGGGAGATACTATGGCTACACCTTC.

This sequence joins TRBV28 and TRBJ2-2; D is possibly TRBD1 (5 bases). This CDR3 is built from 15 residues. The V and J ends lost 5 bases and 2 bases respectively, with 12 bases between them. Germline-derived CDR1 and CDR2 are MDHEN and SYDVKM. The DNA for the CDR3 is TGTGCCAGCAGTAGAGGCGACAGAAACACCGGGGAGCTGTTTTTT. Its translation is CASSRGDRNTGELFF.

This clone was found many times. This same CDR3 is encoded by further DNA sequences in the sample. This chain joins TRBV2 and TRBJ1-1; 7 nucleotides match TRBD1. The junction had 3 bases not matched to a gene; V was cut back by 4 bases and J by 1 base. The CDR3 is 14 residues long. Looked up from germline, CDR1 is SNHLY and CDR2 is FYNNEI. CDR3 loop: CASSVQGENTEAFF. The DNA for the CDR3 is TGTGCCAGCAGTGTTCAGGGGGAGAACACTGAAGCTTTCTTT.

This clone has a single count. The chain recombines TRBV5-1 with TRBJ1-2; 7 bases match TRBD1. Germline CDR1 is SGHRS and CDR2 is YFSETQ. This CDR3 has 14 residues. Unmatched junction bases numbered 4, after V lost 4 bases and J lost 1 base. CDR3 DNA: TGCGCCAGCAGCCCGGCAGGGGGTAACTATGGCTACACCTTC. Amino acid sequence: CASSPAGGNYGYTF.

This clone was observed a single time. V usage is TRBV18 and J usage is TRBJ1-4; 7 bases match TRBD1. The V gene's germline CDR1 is KGHSH and CDR2 LQKENI. CDR3 length: 14 residues. The V gene end was trimmed by 3 bases and the J gene end by 5 bases; junction bases not matched to a gene: 3. The CDR3 reads CASSPGTENEKLFF. CDR3 coding DNA: TGTGCCAGCTCACCCGGGACAGAGAATGAAAAACTGTTTTTT.